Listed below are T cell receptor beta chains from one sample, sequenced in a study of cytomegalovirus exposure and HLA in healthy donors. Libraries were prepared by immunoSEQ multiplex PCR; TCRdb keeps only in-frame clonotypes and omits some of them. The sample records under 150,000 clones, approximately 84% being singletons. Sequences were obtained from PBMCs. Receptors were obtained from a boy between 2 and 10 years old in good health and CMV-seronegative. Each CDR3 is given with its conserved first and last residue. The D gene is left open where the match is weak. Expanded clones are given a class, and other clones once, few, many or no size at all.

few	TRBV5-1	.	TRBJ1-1	TGCGCCAGCAGCTTGGACCAAGCCAACACTGAAGCTTTCTTT	CASSLDQANTEAFF
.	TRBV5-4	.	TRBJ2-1	TGTGCCAGCAGCTTGCAGGGGCCCAATGAGCAGTTCTTC	CASSLQGPNEQFF
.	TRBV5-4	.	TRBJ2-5	TGTGCCAGCAGCCCAGGGGCTAGCGGCGATCAAGAGACCCAGTACTTC	CASSPGASGDQETQYF
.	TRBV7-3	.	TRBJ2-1	TGTGCCAGCAGCTTAACGCTCGGGTTTGAGCAGTTCTTC	CASSLTLGFEQFF
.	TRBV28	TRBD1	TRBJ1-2	TGTGCCAGCACCCACAGGGGGCAAGGCTATGGCTACACCTTC	CASTHRGQGYGYTF
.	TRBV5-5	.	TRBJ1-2	TGTGCCAGCAGCTTGGTCCCCCCGGTCTATGGCTACACCTTC	CASSLVPPVYGYTF
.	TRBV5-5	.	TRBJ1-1	TGTGCCAGCAGCTTGGTATCAGCGGAAGCTTTCTTT	CASSLVSAEAFF
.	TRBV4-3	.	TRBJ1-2	TGCGCCAGCGGCGACATCGCGAACTATGGCTACACCTTC	CASGDIANYGYTF
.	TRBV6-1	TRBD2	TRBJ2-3	TGTGCCAGCAGCGGACTAGCGGACACAGATACGCAGTATTTT	CASSGLADTDTQYF
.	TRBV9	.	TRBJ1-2	TGTGCCAGCAGCGTAGTTGGCAGGGAGGAATATGGCTACACCTTC	CASSVVGREEYGYTF
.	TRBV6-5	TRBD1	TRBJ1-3	TGTGCCAGCAGCAAGACAGGGACTGGAAACACCATATATTTT	CASSKTGTGNTIYF
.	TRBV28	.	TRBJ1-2	TGTGCCAGCGGGGGGGGGCCAGGCTTAGCCTATGGCTACACCTTC	CASGGGPGLAYGYTF